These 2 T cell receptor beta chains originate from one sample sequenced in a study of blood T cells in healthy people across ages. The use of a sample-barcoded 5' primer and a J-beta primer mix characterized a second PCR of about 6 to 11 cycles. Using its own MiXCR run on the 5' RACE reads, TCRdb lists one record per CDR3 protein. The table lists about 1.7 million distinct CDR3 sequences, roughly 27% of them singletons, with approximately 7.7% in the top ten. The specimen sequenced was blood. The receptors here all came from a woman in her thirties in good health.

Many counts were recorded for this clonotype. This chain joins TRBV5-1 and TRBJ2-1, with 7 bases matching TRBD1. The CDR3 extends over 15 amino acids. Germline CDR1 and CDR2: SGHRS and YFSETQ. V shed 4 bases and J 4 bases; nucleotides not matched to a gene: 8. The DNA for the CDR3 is TGCGCCAGCAGCCTTCGGACAGGCCAATACAATGAGCAGTTCTTC. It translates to CASSLRTGQYNEQFF.

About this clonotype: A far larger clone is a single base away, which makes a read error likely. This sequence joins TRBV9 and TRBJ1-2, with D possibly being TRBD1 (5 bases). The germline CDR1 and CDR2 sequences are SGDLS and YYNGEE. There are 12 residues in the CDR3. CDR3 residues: CASSVQGYGHTF. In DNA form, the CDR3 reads TGTGCCAGCAGCGTACAGGGCTATGGCCACACCTTC. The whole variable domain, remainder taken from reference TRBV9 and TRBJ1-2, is DSGVTQTPKHLITATGQRVTLRCSPRSGDLSVYWYQQSLDQGLQFLIQYYNGEERAKGNILERFSAQQFPDLHSELNLSSLELGDSALYFCASSVQGYGHTFGSGTRLTVV.